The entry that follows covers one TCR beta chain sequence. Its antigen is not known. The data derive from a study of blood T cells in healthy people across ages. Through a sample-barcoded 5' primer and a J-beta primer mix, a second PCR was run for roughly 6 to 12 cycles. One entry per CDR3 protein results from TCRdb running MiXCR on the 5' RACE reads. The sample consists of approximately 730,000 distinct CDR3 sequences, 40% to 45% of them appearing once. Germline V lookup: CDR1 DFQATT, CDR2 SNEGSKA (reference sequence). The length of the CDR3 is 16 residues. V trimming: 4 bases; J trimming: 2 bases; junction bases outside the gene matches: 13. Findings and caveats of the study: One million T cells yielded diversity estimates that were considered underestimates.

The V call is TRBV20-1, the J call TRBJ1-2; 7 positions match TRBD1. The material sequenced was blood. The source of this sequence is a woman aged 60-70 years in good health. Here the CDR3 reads CSAIPTGIKPNYGYTF. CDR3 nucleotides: TGCAGTGCTATCCCGACAGGGATTAAACCCAACTATGGCTACACCTTC.